The source of this T cell receptor (beta chain) is a study of identical twins. General study results and limits: Out-of-frame alpha sequences that twins shared showed excess low generation probability. Reduced insertions were recorded for abundant cord blood beta clonotypes, with no such pattern in memory repertoires.

This clonotype came up a few times. Its antigen is unknown. TCRdb analysed the 5' RACE reads with MiXCR anew, one entry per CDR3 protein. The repertoire holds about 700,000 distinct CDR3 sequences, with more than 6.5% as singletons. The CDR3 extends over 15 amino acids. Trimming removed 6 bases from V and 1 base from J; junction bases left unmatched: 7. In addition, the sample was reused for a study of yellow fever vaccine responses in identical twins.

The chain recombines TRBV12-3 or TRBV12-4 with TRBJ2-7, with 9 bases matching TRBD2. The clonotype comes from a woman aged 18-29 years in good health. Sequenced material: PBMCs. CDR3 DNA: TGTGCCAGCAGCCTTGGACTAGCGCCGTCCTACGAGCAGTACTTC. It translates to CASSLGLAPSYEQYF.